Shown below are 20 T cell receptor beta chains from a single sample sequenced in a study of cytomegalovirus exposure and HLA in healthy donors. PCR involved 60 Vbeta and 13 Jbeta primers. TCRdb's table, derived via immunoSEQ multiplex PCR, lists solely in-frame clones and lacks some. This sample has more than 90,000 clones, with approximately 80% found just once. The specimen sequenced was PBMCs. These receptors originate from a woman aged 40 to 50 in good health and CMV-seropositive.

The chain combines TRBV19 with TRBJ2-7, with TRBD2 matching 8 bases. With V trimmed by 6 bases and J by 2 bases, 3 bases remained unmatched. This CDR3 is built from 13 residues. Germline CDR1 LNHDA, CDR2 SQIVND (reference sequence). In nucleotides, the CDR3 is TGTGCCAGTAGCGAGGGACTAGCCTACGAGCAGTACTTC. Amino acid sequence: CASSEGLAYEQYF.

The chain links TRBV7-8 to TRBJ1-2; D perhaps matches TRBD1 (6 bases). Trimming shortened V by 8 bases and J by 8 bases, and 15 bases separated the two germline ends. Germline CDR1 and CDR2: SGHVS and FQNEAQ. This CDR3 spans 12 amino acids. The CDR3 reads CASATGLGGYTF. The CDR3 DNA reads TGTGCCAGCGCCACAGGGTTGGGAGGCTACACCTTC.

The chain is built from TRBV28 and TRBJ1-3; no clear D gene. The CDR3 loop spans 14 amino acids. Germline assignment: CDR1 MDHEN and CDR2 SYDVKM. V lost 7 bases to trimming and J lost 0 bases, with 10 bases between them. CDR3 coding DNA: TGTGCCAGCACCCTCTCGGGCTCTGGAAACACCATATATTTT. Its protein is CASTLSGSGNTIYF.

This chain uses TRBV7-2 with TRBJ2-1; 8 bases align to TRBD2. The junction had 10 bases not matched to a gene; V was cut back by 1 base and J by 5 bases. CDR1 and CDR2 from the germline V gene are SGHTA and FQGNSA. The CDR3 covers 17 residues. This chain's CDR3 is CASSLELLAEGDNEQFF. For the CDR3, the DNA is TGTGCCAGCAGCTTAGAGTTACTAGCGGAGGGGGACAATGAGCAGTTCTTC. The full variable domain, with the rest looked up from reference TRBV7-2 and TRBJ2-1, is GAGVSQSPSNKVTEKGKDVELRCDPISGHTALYWYRQSLGQGLEFLIYFQGNSAPDKSGLPSDRFSAERTGGSVSTLTIQRTQQEDSAVYLCASSLELLAEGDNEQFFGPGTRLTVL.

This rearrangement joins TRBV19 to TRBJ2-2; D is possibly TRBD1 (5 bases). V was clipped by 6 bases and J by 10 bases, with 21 bases between them. CDR3 length: 15 residues. Germline loops: CDR1 LNHDA, CDR2 SQIVND (reference sequence). CDR3 in amino acids: CASSRVSSFEPELFF. CDR3 bases: TGTGCCAGTAGCAGGGTTTCGAGTTTTGAACCGGAGCTGTTTTTT.

The rearrangement links TRBV9 to TRBJ2-5, with 7 positions matching TRBD2. The assigned J gene may be wrong: the sequence end matches TRBJ2-7 better. The CDR3 is 15 residues long. Looked up from germline, CDR1 is SGDLS and CDR2 is YYNGEE. In DNA form, the CDR3 reads TGTGCCAGCAGCGTTTCCGGGACTACCACCTACGAGCAGTACTTC. It yields the protein CASSVSGTTTYEQYF.

The chain carries TRBV20-1 and TRBJ2-7; possibly TRBD2 for D (5 bases). V was trimmed by 3 bases and J by 3 bases, leaving 6 bases between them. Germline V gene lookup returns CDR1 DFQATT and CDR2 SNEGSKA (reference sequence). This CDR3 contains 11 residues. CDR3: CSARTIYEQYF. CDR3 nucleotide sequence: TGCAGTGCTAGGACTATCTACGAGCAGTACTTC.

This clone was counted only a few times. This chain links TRBV4-1 with TRBJ2-7; 9 bases are shared with TRBD1. CDR1 and CDR2 from the germline V gene are MGHRA and YSYEKL. Trimming removed 2 bases from V and 6 bases from J; junction bases left unmatched: 8. CDR3 length equals 15 residues. CDR3 region: CASSQTPGQGPEQYF. The DNA of the CDR3 is TGCGCCAGCAGCCAAACCCCGGGACAGGGTCCCGAGCAGTACTTC.

This clone has only a few counts. V usage is TRBV11-2 and J usage is TRBJ2-1, with 8 bases aligning to TRBD1. The CDR3 loop spans 16 amino acids. With 4 bases clipped from V and 9 bases from J, the junction kept 14 bases outside the gene matches. Germline V CDR1 and CDR2: SGHAT, FQNNGV. CDR3 loop: CASSSSDRAVLGEQFF. The CDR3 DNA reads TGTGCCAGCAGCTCCTCGGACAGGGCTGTTTTGGGTGAGCAGTTCTTC.

The V call is TRBV13, the J call TRBJ1-3; D is undetermined. This CDR3 comprises 14 residues. V was trimmed by 7 bases and J by 4 bases, leaving 14 bases between them. Germline assignment: CDR1 PRHDT and CDR2 FYEKMQ (reference sequence). The CDR3 region is CASTSPGRGNTIYF. CDR3 in DNA: TGTGCCAGCACCTCTCCCGGGAGAGGAAACACCATATATTTT.

The CDR3 nucleotides read TGTGCCTGGAGTTCGGGACAATTCTACGAGCAGTACTTC. It encodes CAWSSGQFYEQYF. The chain uses TRBV30 and TRBJ2-7, with D perhaps matching TRBD1 (6 bases). CDR1 is GTSNPN, CDR2 SVGIG, per germline (reference sequence). V gave up 2 bases and J gave up 3 bases, with 11 bases separating them. This CDR3 comprises 13 residues.

There are a few counts of this clone. The chain has TRBV18 and TRBJ1-3; no clear D. Germline V gene data show CDR1 as KGHSH and CDR2 as LQKENI. V was pared by 3 bases and J by 3 bases, with 12 bases between. The CDR3 consists of 15 residues. The CDR3 nucleotides read TGTGCCAGCTCACCTTATACGGAGCATGGAAACACCATATATTTT. Translating gives CASSPYTEHGNTIYF.

The rearrangement joins TRBV10-2 to TRBJ1-1; 10 nucleotides match TRBD1. This CDR3 region has 13 residues. The trim removed 6 bases at V and 11 bases at J, leaving 9 bases unmatched. The germline V gene encodes CDR1 WSHSY and CDR2 SAAADI. The CDR3 nucleotides read TGCGCCAGCAGCGGGGACAGGGGTACTGGGGCTTTCTTT. Translating it yields CASSGDRGTGAFF.

The chain employs TRBV7-9 and TRBJ2-1; 8 positions agree with TRBD2. The V gene end was trimmed by 5 bases and the J gene end by 4 bases; junction bases not matched to a gene: 7. This CDR3 contains 15 residues. Germline lookup yields CDR1 SEHNR and CDR2 FQNEAQ (reference sequence). CDR3: CASSPMAGGYNEQFF. DNA of the CDR3: TGTGCCAGCAGCCCTATGGCGGGAGGTTACAATGAGCAGTTCTTC.

This clone has more than one count but fewer than ten. CDR3 amino acids: CASSGDRGNGYTF. CDR3 nucleotides: TGTGCCAGCAGTGGGGACAGGGGGAATGGCTACACCTTC. The rearrangement uses TRBV6-4 and TRBJ1-2; 11 bases match TRBD1. The CDR3 consists of 13 residues. V shed 4 bases, J shed 6 bases, and the junction held 1 base outside the gene matches. From germline, CDR1 is MRHNA and CDR2 SNTAGT.

The rearrangement links TRBV2 to TRBJ2-3, with D maybe TRBD2 (6 bases). The CDR3 length is 15 residues. From germline, CDR1 is SNHLY and CDR2 FYNNEI. V lost 5 bases, J lost 1 base, and 13 bases lay in between. In DNA form, the CDR3 reads TGTGCCAGCAGTCCTAGGTGGGGGGGCACAGATACGCAGTATTTT. This encodes CASSPRWGGTDTQYF. Variable domain in full (rest from reference TRBV2 and TRBJ2-3): EPEVTQTPSHQVTQMGQEVILRCVPISNHLYFYWYRQILGQKVEFLVSFYNNEISEKSEIFDDQFSVERPDGSNFTLKIRSTKLEDSAMYFCASSPRWGGTDTQYFGPGTRLTVL.

The J gene is TRBJ1-5, the V gene TRBV19; TRBD1 aligns across 7 bases. The CDR3 has 12 amino acids. V was clipped by 9 bases and J by 2 bases; unmatched bases: 1. From germline, CDR1 is LNHDA and CDR2 SQIVND (reference sequence). The CDR3 spells CASTGGNQPQHF. The CDR3 DNA reads as TGTGCCAGCACAGGGGGCAATCAGCCCCAGCATTTT.

The chain uses TRBV5-6 and TRBJ1-1; possibly TRBD1 for D (6 bases). The CDR3 is made up of 19 amino acids. Looked up from germline, CDR1 is SGHDT and CDR2 is YYEEEE. The V gene lost 6 bases and the J gene lost 2 bases, with 29 bases spanning the gap. The CDR3, as DNA: TGTGCCAGCAACAAGGGGGGGCCGGGAGGAGACACCGTAAACACTGAAGCTTTCTTT. This gives the protein CASNKGGPGGDTVNTEAFF.

The chain joins TRBV30 to TRBJ1-2; the D gene is possibly TRBD1 (5 bases). Trimming cost V 3 bases and J 2 bases, with 10 bases left between them. The CDR3 totals 13 residues. Germline loops: CDR1 GTSNPN, CDR2 SVGIG (reference sequence). This CDR3 reads CAWRTQGNYGYTF. In DNA form, the CDR3 reads TGTGCCTGGAGAACGCAGGGAAACTATGGCTACACCTTC.

This sequence joins TRBV27 and TRBJ2-7, with TRBD1 matching 9 bases. The CDR3 loop spans 18 amino acids. The germline CDR1 and CDR2 sequences are MNHEY and SMNVEV (reference sequence). The CDR3 nucleotides are TGTCCAGCAGTTTACGATGACACCACAGGGGGCTACCCCTACGAGCAGTACTTC. It encodes CPAVYDDTTGGYPYEQYF.